The rows below give T cell receptor beta chains drawn from one sample of a study of blood T cell repertoires in COVID-19. Assay: immunoSEQ multiplex PCR; the TCRdb copy retains only in-frame clones and omits some. The sample lists fewer than 350,000 clones; 88% were seen once. The sequenced sample consisted of peripheral blood. The receptors here all came from a man aged 18 to 29 with active or convalescent COVID-19. Each CDR3 is given with its conserved first and last residue. The D gene is left open where the match is weak. Part of the rows lack a size; the others show once, few, many or a class for expanded clones.

clone size	J gene	D gene	V gene	CDR3 protein	CDR3 DNA
NA	TRBJ2-7	NA	TRBV28	CASSLIAVSYEQYF	TGTGCCAGCAGTTTAATTGCAGTCTCCTACGAGCAGTACTTC
NA	TRBJ2-1	TRBD2	TRBV19	CASSPRGASGGAGRNEQFF	TGTGCCAGTAGCCCTAGGGGGGCTAGCGGGGGGGCCGGTCGCAATGAGCAGTTCTTC
NA	TRBJ2-3	TRBD2	TRBV7-2	CASSIKNLAGTDTQYF	TGTGCCAGCAGCATAAAGAATCTAGCGGGGACAGATACGCAGTATTTT
NA	TRBJ1-5	NA	TRBV6-1	CASSVDGGLTWSDQPQHF	TGTGCCAGCAGTGTGGACGGAGGCCTAACTTGGTCGGATCAGCCCCAGCATTTT
NA	TRBJ2-5	TRBD1	TRBV6-5	CASSIGTGGKETQYF	TGTGCCAGCAGTATTGGGACAGGGGGTAAAGAGACCCAGTACTTC
NA	TRBJ2-7	TRBD2	TRBV2	CASRFGGGLYEQYF	TGTGCCAGCCGCTTCGGCGGGGGTCTCTACGAGCAGTACTTC
NA	TRBJ1-4	NA	TRBV2	CASTPGGPARNEKLFF	TGTGCCAGCACTCCCGGGGGACCGGCCCGAAATGAAAAACTGTTTTTT
NA	TRBJ1-5	TRBD1	TRBV6-5	CASSHDRVGGQPQHF	TGTGCCAGCAGCCATGACAGGGTAGGGGGTCAGCCCCAGCATTTT
NA	TRBJ1-1	NA	TRBV7-2	CASSPKGTEAFF	TGTGCCAGCAGCCCGAAGGGGACTGAAGCTTTCTTT
NA	TRBJ2-5	NA	TRBV6-1	CASSEALGEETQYF	TGTGCCAGCAGTGAAGCGTTAGGAGAAGAGACCCAGTACTTC
NA	TRBJ1-6	NA	TRBV27	CASSLSRGSYNSPLHF	TGTGCCAGCAGTTTATCGCGGGGCTCCTATAATTCACCCCTCCACTTT
NA	TRBJ1-2	TRBD1	TRBV10-3	CAISDRGTDGYTF	TGTGCCATCAGTGACAGGGGGACGGATGGCTACACCTTC
NA	TRBJ1-5	NA	TRBV6-5	CASSYSAGASNQPQHF	TGTGCCAGCAGTTACTCCGCGGGGGCTAGCAATCAGCCCCAGCATTTT
NA	TRBJ1-1	NA	TRBV5-4	CASSFRWRGTNTEAFF	TGTGCCAGCAGCTTTCGCTGGCGGGGAACGAACACTGAAGCTTTCTTT
NA	TRBJ2-1	TRBD2	TRBV19	CASSMGIAGWDEQFF	TGTGCCAGTAGTATGGGGATAGCGGGGTGGGATGAGCAGTTCTTC
few	TRBJ1-2	NA	TRBV4-2	CASSQERGGNGYTF	TGTGCCAGCAGCCAAGAACGCGGCGGGAACGGCTACACCTTC
NA	TRBJ2-7	NA	TRBV5-4	CASSPRLVEPYEQYF	TGTGCCAGCAGCCCAAGACTAGTTGAGCCCTACGAGCAGTACTTC
NA	TRBJ1-1	TRBD1	TRBV10-2	CASQTGRGTEAFF	TGCGCCAGCCAGACAGGGAGAGGAACTGAAGCTTTCTTT
NA	TRBJ1-5	NA	TRBV10-3	CAISAGDQPQHF	TGTGCCATCAGTGCAGGGGATCAGCCCCAGCATTTT